This TCR beta chain derives from a study of blood T cell repertoires in COVID-19. Study in general: From the United States, Italy and Spain came samples of acute and convalescent COVID-19. Sources were T cells, B-cell-depleted T cells, or PBMCs; the material itself was cDNA or gDNA.

Generated by immunoSEQ multiplex PCR, the TCRdb table keeps only in-frame clones and is missing some. The top ten clones hold 5.5% to 8.5% of a sample with 25,000 to 35,000 clones, over 75% of them seen once. The V gene's germline CDR1 is MDHEN and CDR2 SYDVKM. This CDR3 is built from 13 residues. V was trimmed by 5 bases and J by 6 bases, leaving 11 bases between them. This clone appeared a few times. The sequence was collected from a man aged 55 to 69 with active COVID-19. V usage is TRBV28 and J usage is TRBJ1-5; tentative D call: TRBD1 (6 bases). Material for sequencing was peripheral blood. The CDR3 sequence is CASSQQGSQPQHF. In DNA, the CDR3 is TGTGCCAGCAGTCAACAGGGCTCTCAGCCCCAGCATTTT.